These T cell receptor beta chains were read from a single sample in a study of response to subunit inactivated influenza vaccine. TCRdb used MiXCR to reprocess the RT-PCR reads, holding one entry per CDR3 protein. This table holds 180,000 or so distinct CDR3 sequences, roughly 12% found once. This sample was also put to use in a study of T cells expressing NK-cell markers.

The sample here was CD8+ T cells sorted from PBMCs, taken 11 to 12 days after vaccination. The receptors were gathered from a man in his forties or fifties who received an inactivated influenza vaccine. CDR3s include the opening cysteine and the closing phenylalanine or tryptophan. A D gene is named only where the DNA matches it firmly. Rows may omit the clone size; those that give it use once, few, many or a size class.

d_call j_call cdr3_length v_call clone_size cdr3_aa cdr3_nt
TRBD2 TRBJ2-3 16 TRBV7-6 - CASSTWTSRSTDTQYF TGTGCCAGCAGCACCTGGACTAGCAGAAGCACAGATACGCAGTATTTT
- TRBJ1-6 15 TRBV6-5 - CASSYSGGGNSPLHF TGTGCCAGCAGTTACTCGGGGGGAGGGAATTCACCCCTCCACTTT
- TRBJ2-5 14 TRBV5-1 - CASSFVAFQETQYF TGCGCCAGCAGCTTCGTTGCCTTTCAAGAGACCCAGTACTTC
TRBD1 TRBJ2-6 20 TRBV7-2 few CASRSARTGGLGSGANVLTF TGTGCCAGCAGATCAGCCCGGACAGGGGGGTTAGGGTCTGGGGCCAACGTCCTGACTTTC
TRBD1 TRBJ1-4 15 TRBV5-6 once CASSFSTGTTVKLFF TGTGCCAGCAGCTTCTCGACAGGGACAACTGTAAAACTGTTTTTT
- TRBJ2-1 12 TRBV2 few CASSDWVNEQFF TGTGCCAGCAGTGATTGGGTAAATGAGCAGTTCTTC
- TRBJ2-3 18 TRBV3-1 few CASSQDNEESLREDTQYF TGTGCCAGCAGCCAAGATAACGAGGAATCACTCCGAGAGGATACGCAGTATTTT
- TRBJ2-1 16 TRBV13 few CASSSRIEGTYNEQFF TGTGCCAGCAGTTCAAGAATAGAGGGGACCTACAATGAGCAGTTCTTC
- TRBJ2-7 15 TRBV20-1 - CSANLGRATTNEQYF TGCAGTGCCAATCTTGGGCGGGCCACTACGAACGAGCAGTACTTC
- TRBJ2-1 15 TRBV5-1 few CASIRGDSSYNEQFF TGCGCCAGCATCAGGGGGGACAGCTCCTACAATGAGCAGTTCTTC
- TRBJ1-2 15 TRBV4-1 few CASSQEGAVTSGYTF TGCGCCAGCAGCCAAGAGGGTGCGGTAACGAGTGGCTACACCTTC
- TRBJ1-1 15 TRBV11-2 few CASSRPSQGFDEAFF TGTGCCAGCAGTCGACCCTCGCAGGGGTTTGACGAAGCTTTCTTT
- TRBJ1-2 13 TRBV4-3 - CASSPGDAYGYTF TGCGCCAGCAGCCCAGGGGACGCCTATGGCTACACCTTC
- TRBJ2-7 14 TRBV7-8 - CASSFLGVNYEQYF TGTGCCAGCAGCTTCCTAGGGGTGAACTACGAGCAGTACTTC
- TRBJ1-3 14 TRBV28 few CASSFWSSGNTIYF TGTGCCAGCAGTTTTTGGAGCTCTGGAAACACCATATATTTT
- TRBJ2-7 13 TRBV11-3 - CASSFYAGYEQYF TGTGCCAGCAGCTTCTATGCGGGATACGAGCAGTACTTC
- TRBJ2-7 14 TRBV29-1 many CSVEGQGGIYEQYF TGCAGCGTTGAAGGACAGGGAGGAATCTACGAGCAGTACTTC
- TRBJ2-7 15 TRBV3-1 - CASSLQGLGSYEQYF TGTGCCAGCAGCCTGCAGGGTTTGGGATCCTACGAGCAGTACTTC
TRBD2 TRBJ2-1 15 TRBV12-3/TRBV12-4 few CASSTSSGGHNEQFF TGTGCCAGCAGTACTTCTAGCGGGGGCCACAATGAGCAGTTCTTC
TRBD2 TRBJ2-3 17 TRBV20-1 few CSASLGLAGRSTDTQYF TGCAGTGCTAGCCTCGGACTAGCGGGTAGGAGCACAGATACGCAGTATTTT
- TRBJ1-2 13 TRBV30 few CAWSIEFNYGYTF TGTGCCTGGAGTATAGAGTTTAACTATGGCTACACCTTC
TRBD2 TRBJ2-7 15 TRBV4-1 few CASSLGTSGRYEQYF TGCGCCAGCAGCCTAGGGACTAGCGGGAGATACGAGCAGTACTTC